The rows below give T cell receptor beta chains drawn from one sample of a study of cytomegalovirus exposure and HLA in healthy donors. The assay was immunoSEQ multiplex PCR, and TCRdb's table has in-frame clones only and misses some. The table shows about 150,000 clones, with about 84% occurring only once. The sequenced material came from PBMCs. The receptors shown here come from a woman aged 40 to 55 in good health and CMV-seropositive. The CDR3 runs from the conserved cysteine through the conserved F or W. Fields, in order: clone size, D gene, V gene, J gene, CDR3 DNA, CDR3 protein. A D gene is named only where the DNA matches it firmly. Clone size appears in some rows only: once, few, many, or a class for an expanded clone.

NA	NA	TRBV28	TRBJ1-3	TGTGCCAGCAGCCCTACAGGGAACTCTGGAAACACCATATATTTT	CASSPTGNSGNTIYF
NA	NA	TRBV11-3	TRBJ2-7	TGTGCCAGCAGCAGTGTCACAGGGCCCTACGAGCAGTACTTC	CASSSVTGPYEQYF
NA	NA	TRBV29-1	TRBJ2-3	TGCAGCGTTGCTGCTAGCTCAGATACGCAGTATTTT	CSVAASSDTQYF
NA	TRBD1	TRBV7-8	TRBJ2-2	TGTGCCAGCAGCTTACAACAGGGGCAAGGGGAGCTGTTTTTT	CASSLQQGQGELFF
medium-sized	NA	TRBV28	TRBJ2-5	TGTGCCAGCAGTTTCCGAGAGACCCAGTACTTC	CASSFRETQYF
NA	TRBD1	TRBV4-1	TRBJ2-7	TGCGCCAGCAGCCCTCCGGGACAGGGCTACGAGCAGTACTTC	CASSPPGQGYEQYF
NA	TRBD2	TRBV10-1	TRBJ2-1	TGCGCCAGCAGTGAGTCGGGGGCGGGAGGGCCCGATGAGCAGTTCTTC	CASSESGAGGPDEQFF
NA	TRBD1	TRBV4-1	TRBJ2-7	TGCGCCAGCAGCCCCCTACAGGGGTACTACGAGCAGTACTTC	CASSPLQGYYEQYF
NA	TRBD1	TRBV27	TRBJ2-7	TGTGCCAGCAGCCTTCAACCGGGACAGACCTACGAGCAGTACTTC	CASSLQPGQTYEQYF
NA	TRBD2	TRBV9	TRBJ2-1	TGTGCCAGCAGCGTCGCTAGCGGGAACAATGAGCAGTTCTTC	CASSVASGNNEQFF
NA	NA	TRBV5-1	TRBJ2-7	TGCGCCAGCAGCGCTCGGGGGTCCTACGAGCAGTACTTC	CASSARGSYEQYF
NA	TRBD1	TRBV11-2	TRBJ2-7	TGTGCCAGCAGCTCATTAGGACAGGGGGGCGGCTACGAGCAGTACTTC	CASSSLGQGGGYEQYF
NA	TRBD2	TRBV2	TRBJ2-1	TGTGCCAGCATTCGGACTAGCGGGAGGCCGAGCTCCTACAATGAGCAGTTCTTC	CASIRTSGRPSSYNEQFF
NA	NA	TRBV30	TRBJ1-3	TGTGCCTGGATTAATGGAAACACCATATATTTT	CAWINGNTIYF
once	TRBD1	TRBV5-1	TRBJ1-2	TGCGCCAGCAGCTTGGAGGGGGCCGGGTATGGCTACACCTTC	CASSLEGAGYGYTF
NA	NA	TRBV30	TRBJ2-3	TGTGCCTGGACCAGAAGCACAGATACGCAGTATTTT	CAWTRSTDTQYF
NA	TRBD2	TRBV30	TRBJ2-5	TGTGCCTGGAGCGGGACTACGTTCCAAGAGACCCAGTACTTC	CAWSGTTFQETQYF
NA	NA	TRBV11-3	TRBJ1-3	TGTGCCAGCAGCTTTAGCTTCTTGGACACCATATATTTT	CASSFSFLDTIYF
NA	NA	TRBV10-2	TRBJ1-1	TGCGCCAGCAGTGAGTCGAAGCTCTTGAACACTGAAGCTTTCTTT	CASSESKLLNTEAFF
NA	TRBD1	TRBV5-4	TRBJ2-6	TGTGCCAGCAGCTCACAACAGGGCCAGGGGGTCTCTGGGGCCAACGTCCTGACTTTC	CASSSQQGQGVSGANVLTF